This record concerns one T cell receptor (beta chain) sequence. This entry is derived from a study of shared clonotypes between healthy human individuals. Generated by immunoSEQ multiplex PCR, the TCRdb table keeps only in-frame clones and is missing some. The sample consists of about 580,000 clones, about 98% of them appearing once. The CDR3 contains 16 residues. In germline, CDR1 is SGHDN, CDR2 FVKESK. V was clipped by 1 base and J by 4 bases; unmatched bases: 7. CD45RO-negative CD8 cells positively selected for CCR7 made up the naive population, which excluded terminally differentiated effector memory CD45RA+ cells.

The rearrangement uses TRBV14 and TRBJ1-3, with 7 positions matching TRBD1. Sequencing input: naive CD8+ T cells sorted from blood. This sequence originates from a man younger than 45 in good health. In DNA, the CDR3 is TGTGCCAGCAGCCAAGCCGCCAGGGGGATAGGAAACACCATATATTTT. Translated: CASSQAARGIGNTIYF.